This passage covers 21 T cell receptor beta chains from one sample sequenced in a study of blood T cell repertoires in COVID-19. Libraries were prepared by immunoSEQ multiplex PCR; TCRdb keeps only in-frame clonotypes and omits some of them. There are 86,000 or so clones in the sample; roughly 78% occur only once, and 1.2% lies in the top ten. Sequenced input: peripheral blood. Receptor source: a woman of 80 years or more with acute or convalescent COVID-19.

This clone came up once. The chain has TRBV21-1 and TRBJ1-3; the table calls TRBD1, which could not be checked here. TRBV21-1 is assigned pseudogene status. The CDR3 consists of 14 residues. The CDR3 region is CASSKETGLNTIYF. In nucleotides, the CDR3 is TGTGCCAGCAGCAAAGAGACAGGACTTAACACCATATATTTT.

CDR3 in amino acids: CASSYSGGSPASGYTF. In DNA form, the CDR3 reads TGTGCCAGCAGTTACTCTGGGGGCTCCCCGGCTAGTGGCTACACCTTC. The chain combines TRBV6-5 with TRBJ1-2; maybe TRBD1 (6 bases). In germline, CDR1 is MNHEY, CDR2 SVGAGI. The CDR3 sequence is 16 residues long. V lost 0 bases to trimming and J lost 7 bases, with 18 bases between them.

The V and J genes are TRBV4-2 and TRBJ2-7, with 9 bases that match TRBD1. Losses at the gene ends were 0 bases for V and 4 bases for J; bases not matched to a gene: 7. The CDR3 has 16 residues. Germline-derived CDR1 and CDR2 are LGHNA and YNFKEQ. The CDR3 sequence: CASSQDAGTGWYEQYF. In DNA, the CDR3 is TGTGCCAGCAGCCAAGACGCCGGGACAGGGTGGTACGAGCAGTACTTC.

The V gene is TRBV5-4, the J gene TRBJ2-7; a possible D gene is TRBD2 (5 bases). Trimming cost V 0 bases and J 7 bases, with 20 bases left between them. Germline loops: CDR1 SGHNT, CDR2 YYREEE (reference sequence). The CDR3 consists of 16 residues. CDR3 sequence reads: CASSLVGGSRSEEQYF. CDR3 DNA: TGTGCCAGCAGCTTGGTTGGCGGGTCTCGGTCGGAGGAGCAGTACTTC.

The rearrangement links TRBV28 to TRBJ1-2; D gene ambiguous. CDR1 MDHEN and CDR2 SYDVKM come from the germline V gene. The V end lost 2 bases, the J end lost 7 bases, and 20 bases lay between the germline ends. The CDR3 contains 16 residues. Here the CDR3 reads CASSLDPQPARPGYTF. Here the CDR3 DNA reads TGTGCCAGCAGTTTAGACCCCCAGCCGGCGAGGCCTGGCTACACCTTC.

This clone was recorded once. V gene TRBV5-1 combines with J gene TRBJ2-3; 16 bases agree with TRBD2. V lost 0 bases to trimming and J lost 8 bases; unmatched junction nucleotides: 3. Germline V gene data show CDR1 as SGHRS and CDR2 as YFSETQ. This CDR3 is built from 16 residues. The DNA for the CDR3 is TGCGCCAGCAGCTTGGCGGGACTAGCGGGGGGGGCTACGCAGTATTTT. Amino acids: CASSLAGLAGGATQYF. The complete variable domain, with remaining parts taken from reference TRBV5-1 and TRBJ2-3, reads KAGVTQTPRYLIKTRGQQVTLSCSPISGHRSVSWYQQTPGQGLQFLFEYFSETQRNKGNFPGRFSGRQFSNSRSEMNVSTLELGDSALYLCASSLAGLAGGATQYFGPGTRLTVL.

Concerning this clone: One end of the junction does not line up with germline, which may come from a read error. At the DNA level, this CDR3 is encoded by other sequences in the same sample as well. This chain connects TRBV27 to TRBJ2-1; 7 positions agree with TRBD1. The CDR3 has 14 residues. The germline gives CDR1 MNHEY, CDR2 SMNVEV (reference sequence). CDR3 bases: TGTGCTAGCAGTTTAAGGGGGCTGTACAATGAGCAGTTCTTC. Protein sequence: CASSLRGLYNEQFF.

The sample holds one count of this clone. This chain connects TRBV12-2 to TRBJ2-3; whether TRBD2, the table's D call, matches the DNA was not checked. TRBV12-2 is a pseudogene. The CDR3 is 16 amino acids. CDR3 sequence reads: CASRFGGTQPSDTQYF. CDR3 nucleotides: TGTGCAAGTCGCTTCGGGGGTACGCAGCCGTCAGATACGCAGTATTTT.

The chain uses TRBV3-1 (or the pseudogene TRBV3-2) and TRBJ2-7; D not resolved. Germline V gives CDR1 LGHDT, CDR2 YNNKEL (reference sequence). This CDR3 comprises 13 residues. V was trimmed by 0 bases and J by 5 bases, leaving 8 bases between them. The CDR3 nucleotides are TGTGCCAGCAGCCAAGATACCGAGAACGAGCAGTACTTC. It yields the protein CASSQDTENEQYF.

This clone was picked up a small number of times. The genes are TRBV14 and TRBJ2-3; 8 bases line up with TRBD1. The ends lost 1 base at V and 2 bases at J; junction bases unmatched: 5. Germline V CDR1 and CDR2: SGHDN, FVKESK. This CDR3 spans 16 amino acids. DNA for the CDR3: TGTGCCAGCAGCCAAGGGACAGGGCTAAACACAGATACGCAGTATTTT. It is translated as CASSQGTGLNTDTQYF.

This chain joins TRBV19 and TRBJ2-7, with TRBD2 matching 8 bases. Germline V gene data show CDR1 as LNHDA and CDR2 as SQIVND (reference sequence). The CDR3 extends over 15 amino acids. With V trimmed by 5 bases and J by 5 bases, 11 bases remained unmatched. As DNA, the CDR3 is TGTGCCAGTAGTCCGGGACTAGTGATCGCGAACGAGCAGTACTTC. Protein product: CASSPGLVIANEQYF.

This chain joins TRBV7-9 and TRBJ2-5; TRBD1 aligns across 9 bases. V was pared by 5 bases and J by 2 bases, with 3 bases of the junction left unmatched. CDR1 SEHNR and CDR2 FQNEAQ come from the germline V gene (reference sequence). The CDR3 extends over 14 amino acids. CDR3: CASSHGQGQETQYF. CDR3 DNA: TGTGCCAGCAGCCACGGACAGGGGCAAGAGACCCAGTACTTC.

The V gene is TRBV7-3, the J gene TRBJ2-3; 8 positions match TRBD1. Per the germline V gene, CDR1 is SGHTA and CDR2 is FQGTGA. V lost 5 bases, J lost 5 bases, and 9 bases stayed unmatched. The length of the CDR3 is 15 residues. The CDR3 loop is CASSASGTGGDTQYF. CDR3 sequence (DNA): TGTGCCAGCAGCGCTTCCGGGACAGGTGGAGATACGCAGTATTTT. Full variable domain (outside the CDR3, taken from reference TRBV7-3 and TRBJ2-3): GAGVSQTPSNKVTEKGKYVELRCDPISGHTALYWYRQSLGQGPEFLIYFQGTGAADDSGLPNDRFFAVRPEGSVSTLKIQRTERGDSAVYLCASSASGTGGDTQYFGPGTRLTVL.

A single count supports this clone. The chain combines TRBV24-1 with TRBJ2-3, with D perhaps matching TRBD2 (7 bases). The V gene lost 7 bases and the J gene lost 5 bases, with 21 bases spanning the gap. Germline CDR1 reads KGHDR; CDR2 reads SFDVKD. The CDR3 spans 16 residues. The CDR3 here is CATSQGGGRRGDTQYF. In DNA, the CDR3 is TGTGCCACCAGCCAGGGAGGGGGGAGAAGAGGAGATACGCAGTATTTT.

This rearrangement joins TRBV6-5 to TRBJ1-5, with TRBD1 matching over 9 bases. This CDR3 is built from 14 residues. CDR1 and CDR2 (germline): MNHEY, SVGAGI. J gave up 12 bases and V 5 bases, and 11 bases lay outside the gene matches. In DNA, the CDR3 is TGTGCCAGCAGTCCGGGGGGACAGGGACGTCGCCAGCATTTT. Protein sequence: CASSPGGQGRRQHF.

CDR3 region: CASRGTGKNTEAFF. Here the CDR3 DNA reads TGTGCCAGCAGGGGGACAGGGAAGAACACTGAAGCTTTCTTT. The rearrangement links TRBV2 to TRBJ1-1; 9 nucleotides align to TRBD1. The germline CDR1 and CDR2 sequences are SNHLY and FYNNEI. The V segment lost 6 bases and the J segment 1 base; nucleotides outside the gene matches: 3. This CDR3 contains 14 residues.

The V call is TRBV27, the J call TRBJ2-1, with 9 bases aligning to TRBD1. The CDR3 has 17 residues. Germline CDR1 MNHEY, CDR2 SMNVEV (reference sequence). V shed 4 bases and J 5 bases; nucleotides not matched to a gene: 12. CDR3 sequence: CASSSYSPGQGDNEQFF. The CDR3 nucleotides read TGTGCCAGCAGTTCCTATAGTCCGGGACAGGGTGACAATGAGCAGTTCTTC.

The chain uses TRBV4-1 and TRBJ1-2; D is uncertain. V shed 0 bases and J shed 6 bases, with 14 bases lying between them. The CDR3 has 15 residues. Germline CDR1 is MGHRA and CDR2 is YSYEKL. The DNA of the CDR3 is TGCGCCAGCAGCCAAGATCCGGGAGGGATCGATGGCTACACCTTC. Its protein is CASSQDPGGIDGYTF.

This chain joins TRBV19 and TRBJ2-7; 7 nucleotides align to TRBD2. The CDR3 has 15 residues. Trimming cost V 6 bases and J 6 bases; bases outside gene matches: 14. CDR1 and CDR2 (germline): LNHDA, SQIVND (reference sequence). CDR3 region: CASRIRGGPTGEQYF. CDR3 DNA: TGTGCCAGTAGGATACGCGGGGGACCGACGGGCGAGCAGTACTTC.

V usage is TRBV29-1 and J usage is TRBJ2-7, with TRBD1 matching 11 bases. Germline V lookup: CDR1 SQVTM, CDR2 ANQGSEA. The junction had 11 bases not matched to a gene; V was cut back by 8 bases and J by 5 bases. CDR3 length: 14 amino acids. CDR3 in DNA: TGCAGCCACCCTCAGGTGGGACAGGGGGACGAGCAGTACTTC. Encoded protein: CSHPQVGQGDEQYF.

This chain connects TRBV5-1 to TRBJ1-4; tentative D call: TRBD1 (5 bases). The CDR3 extends over 15 amino acids. V lost 0 bases and J lost 5, with 11 bases in between. CDR1 is SGHRS and CDR2 is YFSETQ in the germline V gene. The CDR3 DNA reads as TGCGCCAGCAGCTTGGCCAGACAGCCAAATGAAAAACTGTTTTTT. Its protein product is CASSLARQPNEKLFF.